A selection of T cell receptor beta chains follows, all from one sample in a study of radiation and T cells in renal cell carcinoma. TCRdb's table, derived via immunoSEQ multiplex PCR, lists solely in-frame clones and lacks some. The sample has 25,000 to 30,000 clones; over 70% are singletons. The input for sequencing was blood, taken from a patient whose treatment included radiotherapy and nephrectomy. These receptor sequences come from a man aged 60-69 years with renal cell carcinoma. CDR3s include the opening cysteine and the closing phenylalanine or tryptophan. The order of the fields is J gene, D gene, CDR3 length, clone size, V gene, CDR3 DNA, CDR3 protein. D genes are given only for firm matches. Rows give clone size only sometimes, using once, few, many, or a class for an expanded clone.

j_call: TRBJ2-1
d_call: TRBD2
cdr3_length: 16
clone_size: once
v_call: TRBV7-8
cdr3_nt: TGTGCCAGCAGCTTAGTGGCCCTAGCGGGGATCAATGAGCAGTTCTTC
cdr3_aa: CASSLVALAGINEQFF

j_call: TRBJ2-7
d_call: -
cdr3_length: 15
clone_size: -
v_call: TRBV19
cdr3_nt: TGTGCCAGTAGTATAGGGCCGGGAGATACCTACGAGCAGTACTTC
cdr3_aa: CASSIGPGDTYEQYF

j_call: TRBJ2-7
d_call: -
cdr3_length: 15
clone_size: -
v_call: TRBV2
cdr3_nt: TGTGCCAGCAAGTTGGTTCCAGGTAGCTCCTACGAGCAGTACTTC
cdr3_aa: CASKLVPGSSYEQYF

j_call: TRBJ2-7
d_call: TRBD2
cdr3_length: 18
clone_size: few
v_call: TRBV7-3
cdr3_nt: TGTGCCAGCAGCCAAGGGGGCCGGGGACTAGCGGGGAGCTACGAGCAGTACTTC
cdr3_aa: CASSQGGRGLAGSYEQYF

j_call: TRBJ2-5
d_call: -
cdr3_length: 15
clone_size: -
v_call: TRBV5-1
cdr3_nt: TGCGCCAGCTCCTACGCCAGACACCCCCAAGAGACCCAGTACTTC
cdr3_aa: CASSYARHPQETQYF

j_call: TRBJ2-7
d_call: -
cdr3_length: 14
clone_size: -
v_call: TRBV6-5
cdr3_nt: TGTGCCAGCAGTTATGGTGCGGAGCACTACGAGCAGTACTTC
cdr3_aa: CASSYGAEHYEQYF

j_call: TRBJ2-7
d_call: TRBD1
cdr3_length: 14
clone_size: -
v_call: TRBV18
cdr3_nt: TGTGCCAGCTCCGGGACAGGGGAGGGCTACGAGCAGTACTTC
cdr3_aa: CASSGTGEGYEQYF

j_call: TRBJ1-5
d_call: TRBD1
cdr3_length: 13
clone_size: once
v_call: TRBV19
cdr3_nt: TGTGCCAGTAGTTTCACCGGGACAGGGGTCCAGCATTTT
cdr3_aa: CASSFTGTGVQHF

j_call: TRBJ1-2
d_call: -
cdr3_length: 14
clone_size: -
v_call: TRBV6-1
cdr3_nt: TGTGCCAGCAGTGACAGGGGCGCGAAAAACGGCTACACCTTC
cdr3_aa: CASSDRGAKNGYTF

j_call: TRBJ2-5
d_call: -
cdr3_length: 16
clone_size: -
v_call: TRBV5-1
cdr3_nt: TGCGCCAGCAGCCTTAGACCGACCAGGGGCCAAGAGACCCAGTACTTC
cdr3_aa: CASSLRPTRGQETQYF

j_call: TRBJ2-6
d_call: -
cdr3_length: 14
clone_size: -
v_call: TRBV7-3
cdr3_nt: TGTGCCAGCAGCTTAGCGGCTGGGGCCAACGTCCTGACTTTC
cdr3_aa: CASSLAAGANVLTF

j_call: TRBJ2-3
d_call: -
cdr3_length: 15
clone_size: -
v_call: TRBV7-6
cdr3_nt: TGTGCCAGCAGCCCCGGGGGGCAGGGAATGGATACGCAGTATTTT
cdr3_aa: CASSPGGQGMDTQYF

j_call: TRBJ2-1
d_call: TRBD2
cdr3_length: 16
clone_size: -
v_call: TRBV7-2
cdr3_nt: TGTGCCAGCAGCACGGCCGGGACTAGCGGGGCCAATGAGCAGTTCTTC
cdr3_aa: CASSTAGTSGANEQFF

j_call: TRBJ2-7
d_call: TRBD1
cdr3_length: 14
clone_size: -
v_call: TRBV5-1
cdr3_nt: TGCGCCAGCACCAGGGGGCGGGACGCCGGGGAGCAGTACTTC
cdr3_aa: CASTRGRDAGEQYF

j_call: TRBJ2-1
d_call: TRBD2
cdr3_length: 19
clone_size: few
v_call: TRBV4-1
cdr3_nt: TGCGCCAGCAGCCAGGAATGGACTAGCGGGAGGGGGTCCTACAATGAGCAGTTCTTC
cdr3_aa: CASSQEWTSGRGSYNEQFF

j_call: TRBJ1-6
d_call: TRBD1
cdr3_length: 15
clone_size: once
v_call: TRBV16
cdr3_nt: TGTGCCAGCAGCCGCTGGGACAGGGATAATTCACCCCTCCACTTT
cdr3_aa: CASSRWDRDNSPLHF

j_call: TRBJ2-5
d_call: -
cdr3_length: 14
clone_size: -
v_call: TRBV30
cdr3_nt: TGTGCCTGGAACCGGGGACCAACTGGGGAGACCCAGTACTTC
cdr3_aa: CAWNRGPTGETQYF

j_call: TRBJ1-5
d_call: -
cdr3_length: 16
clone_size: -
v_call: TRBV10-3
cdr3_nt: TGTGCCATCGGCCCCGGAAGGGGGATTTGGAATCAGCCCCAGCATTTT
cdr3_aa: CAIGPGRGIWNQPQHF

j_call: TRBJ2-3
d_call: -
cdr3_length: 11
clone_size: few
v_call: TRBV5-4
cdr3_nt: TGTGCCAGCAGCTTGGAAGATACGCAGTATTTT
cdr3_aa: CASSLEDTQYF

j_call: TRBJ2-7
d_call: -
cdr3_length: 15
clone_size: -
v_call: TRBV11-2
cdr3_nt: TGTGCCAGCAGCCCGACAGGAACCCTCTCCTACGAGCAGTACTTC
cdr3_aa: CASSPTGTLSYEQYF

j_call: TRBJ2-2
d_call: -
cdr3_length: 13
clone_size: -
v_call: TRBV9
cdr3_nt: TGTGCCAGCAGCGTAATCGACACCGGGGAGCTGTTTTTT
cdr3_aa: CASSVIDTGELFF

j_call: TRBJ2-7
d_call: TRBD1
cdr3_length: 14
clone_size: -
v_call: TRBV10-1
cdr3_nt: TGCGCCAGCTTCGGACAGGGGCCCGCCTACGAGCAGTACTTC
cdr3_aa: CASFGQGPAYEQYF

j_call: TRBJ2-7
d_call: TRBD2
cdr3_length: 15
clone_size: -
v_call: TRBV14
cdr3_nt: TGTGCCAGCAGTCGCTTCCTAGCGGGAGGGAGCGAGCAGTACTTC
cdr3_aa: CASSRFLAGGSEQYF

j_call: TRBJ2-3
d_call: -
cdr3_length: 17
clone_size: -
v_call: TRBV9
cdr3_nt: TGTGCCAGCAGCGTAGCTGGGGGACATCCAGACACAGATACGCAGTATTTT
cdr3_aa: CASSVAGGHPDTDTQYF

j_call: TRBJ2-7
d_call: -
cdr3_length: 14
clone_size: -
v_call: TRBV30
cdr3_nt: TGTGCCTGGAGACTTACAGGGTATCTAGGCGAGCAGTACTTC
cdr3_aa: CAWRLTGYLGEQYF

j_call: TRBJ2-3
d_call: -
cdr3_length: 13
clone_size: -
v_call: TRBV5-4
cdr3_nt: TGTGCCAGCAGCTTGGTTCCGGCGGATACGCAGTATTTT
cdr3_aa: CASSLVPADTQYF

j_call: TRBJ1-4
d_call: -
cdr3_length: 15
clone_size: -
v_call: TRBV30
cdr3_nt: TGTGCCTGGAGTGTACCCGCGGGGGTGGCGGAAAAACTGTTTTTT
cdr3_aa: CAWSVPAGVAEKLFF

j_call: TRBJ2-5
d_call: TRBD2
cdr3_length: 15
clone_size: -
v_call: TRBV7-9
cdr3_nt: TGTGCCAGCAGCTTACGAGCGGGACCCCAAGAGACCCAGTACTTC
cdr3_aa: CASSLRAGPQETQYF

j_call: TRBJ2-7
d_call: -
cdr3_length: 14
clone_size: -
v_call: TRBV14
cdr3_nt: TGTGCCAGCAGCCAAGGGTTTGGAGGGAGCGAGCAGTACTTC
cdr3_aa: CASSQGFGGSEQYF

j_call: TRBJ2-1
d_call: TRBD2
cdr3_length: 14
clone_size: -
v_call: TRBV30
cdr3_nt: TGTGCCTGGAGAGGCGGGAGGTCCCACAATGAGCAGTTCTTC
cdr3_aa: CAWRGGRSHNEQFF

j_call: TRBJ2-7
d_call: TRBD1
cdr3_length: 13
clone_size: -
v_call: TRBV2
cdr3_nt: TGTGCCAGCAGTGAAGAGAGGGGGCGCGAGCAGTACTTC
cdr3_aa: CASSEERGREQYF

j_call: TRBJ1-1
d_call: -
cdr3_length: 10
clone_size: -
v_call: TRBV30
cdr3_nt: TGTGCCTGGGGGGGAGCTGAAGCTTTCTTT
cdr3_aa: CAWGGAEAFF

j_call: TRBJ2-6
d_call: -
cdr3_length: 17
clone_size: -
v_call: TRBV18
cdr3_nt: TGTGCCAGCTCACCCCCGCTTAGCAGCTCTGGGGCCAACGTCCTGACTTTC
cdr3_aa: CASSPPLSSSGANVLTF

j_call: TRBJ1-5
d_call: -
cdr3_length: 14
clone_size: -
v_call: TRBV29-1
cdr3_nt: TGCAGCGTTGTCGGAGACGATAGCAATCAGCCCCAGCATTTT
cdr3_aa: CSVVGDDSNQPQHF

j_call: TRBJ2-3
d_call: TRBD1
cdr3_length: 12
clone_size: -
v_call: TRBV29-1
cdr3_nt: TGCAGCGTTGGACAGGGAACAGATACGCAGTATTTT
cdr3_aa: CSVGQGTDTQYF

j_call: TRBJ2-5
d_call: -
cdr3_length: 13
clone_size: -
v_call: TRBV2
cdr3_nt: TGTGCCAGCATGTTTGCGGCCCAAGAGACCCAGTACTTC
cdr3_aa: CASMFAAQETQYF

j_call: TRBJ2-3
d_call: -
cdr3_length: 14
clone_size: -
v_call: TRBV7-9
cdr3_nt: TGTGCCAGCAGCTTAGATGCGGGGGCGGATACGCAGTATTTT
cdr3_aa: CASSLDAGADTQYF

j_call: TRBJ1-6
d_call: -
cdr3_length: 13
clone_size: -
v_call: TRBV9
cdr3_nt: TGTGCCAGCAGCGTAAAAGAGGGCTCACCCCTCCACTTT
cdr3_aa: CASSVKEGSPLHF

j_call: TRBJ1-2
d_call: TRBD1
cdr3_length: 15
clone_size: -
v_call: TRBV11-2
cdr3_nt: TGTGCCAGCAGCTGGCAGGGGGCTTCTTACTATGGCTACACCTTC
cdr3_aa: CASSWQGASYYGYTF

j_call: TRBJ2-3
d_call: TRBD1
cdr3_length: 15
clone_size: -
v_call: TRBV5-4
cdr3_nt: TGTGCCAGCAGCTCAGGACAGGGGAGCACAGATACGCAGTATTTT
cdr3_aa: CASSSGQGSTDTQYF

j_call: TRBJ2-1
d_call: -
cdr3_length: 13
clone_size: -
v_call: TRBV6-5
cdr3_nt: TGTGCCAGCAGTTACACTCCCTTCCGGGAGCAGTTCTTC
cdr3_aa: CASSYTPFREQFF

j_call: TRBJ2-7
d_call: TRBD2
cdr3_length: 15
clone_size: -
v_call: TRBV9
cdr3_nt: TGTGCCAGCAGCGTAGGGCGGGAGGCCCCCTACGAGCAGTACTTC
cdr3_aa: CASSVGREAPYEQYF

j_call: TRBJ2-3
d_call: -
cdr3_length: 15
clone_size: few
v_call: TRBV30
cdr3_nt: TGTGCCTGGAGTACAGGACAACTAAAGGGGGATACGCAGTATTTT
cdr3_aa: CAWSTGQLKGDTQYF

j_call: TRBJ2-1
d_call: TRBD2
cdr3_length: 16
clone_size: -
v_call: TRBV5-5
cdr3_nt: TGTGCCAGCAGCTTGTTAGCTAGCGGCAAATACAATGAGCAGTTCTTC
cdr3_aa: CASSLLASGKYNEQFF

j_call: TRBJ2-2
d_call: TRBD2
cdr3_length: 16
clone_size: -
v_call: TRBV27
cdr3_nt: TGTGCCAGCAGTTCCACTAGCGCCGAACGGGTAGGGGAGCTGTTTTTT
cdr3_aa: CASSSTSAERVGELFF

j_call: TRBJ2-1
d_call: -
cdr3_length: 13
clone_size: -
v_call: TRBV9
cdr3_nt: TGTGCCAGCAGCGTAGACGGGGGTACCGAGCAGTTCTTC
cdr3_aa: CASSVDGGTEQFF

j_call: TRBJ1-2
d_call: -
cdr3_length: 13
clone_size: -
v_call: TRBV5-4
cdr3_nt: TGTGCCAGCAGCTCTGCAGGACGCTATGGCTACACCTTC
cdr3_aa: CASSSAGRYGYTF

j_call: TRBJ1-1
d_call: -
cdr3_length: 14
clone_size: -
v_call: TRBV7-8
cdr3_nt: TGTGCCAGCAGCTTAGTAGGGGGGAACACTGAAGCTTTCTTT
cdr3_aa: CASSLVGGNTEAFF

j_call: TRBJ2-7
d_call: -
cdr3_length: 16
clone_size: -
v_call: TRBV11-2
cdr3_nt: TGTGCCAGCAGCTTATTACATCATGAGGGAACCTACGAGCAGTACTTC
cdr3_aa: CASSLLHHEGTYEQYF

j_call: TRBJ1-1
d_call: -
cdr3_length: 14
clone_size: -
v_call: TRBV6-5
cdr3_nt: TGTGCCAGCAGTTACTCAGGGGATAACACTGAAGCTTTCTTT
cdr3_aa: CASSYSGDNTEAFF